This T cell receptor beta chain was captured by sequencing in a study of shared clonotypes between healthy human individuals. Findings and limits, study-wide: Deeper or shallower sequencing was expected to change how clonotypes are shared among donors.

The CDR3 is 16 residues long. The germline CDR1 and CDR2 sequences are MGHRA and YSYEKL. J was trimmed by 5 bases and V by 6 bases; bases with no gene match: 13. As concerns this clone: As yet, its antigen is unknown.

Authors' processing steps: Junction-only sequences without quality scores were provided by ImmunoSEQ, so filtering was different. The assay was immunoSEQ multiplex PCR, and TCRdb's table has in-frame clones only and misses some. For V, J and clone size, that table is used; D and trimming come from the DNA. Of 2 million to 2.5 million clones listed, roughly 90% were seen once; the top ten hold 0.37%. The receptor was derived from a man aged 18 to 29 in good health. Some clones in this sample may be carry-over from other donors' samples. The chain recombines TRBV4-1 with TRBJ2-3; 8 positions agree with TRBD2. Sequencing was done on a sample of naive CD4+ T cells from PBMCs. The sample's subset: CD45RA+ positively selected. The CDR3 spells CASSPYREGRVDTQYF. The CDR3 DNA reads as TGCGCCAGCAGTCCCTATCGGGAGGGCCGAGTAGATACGCAGTATTTT.